This T cell receptor (beta chain) was profiled in a study of OX40 agonist ivuxolimab in advanced cancers. Sequenced by immunoSEQ multiplex PCR; TCRdb stores in-frame clones only, minus some. The sample yields under 20,000 clones, about 79% seen once. The CDR3 consists of 14 residues. Trimming cost V 4 bases and J 5 bases, with 12 bases left between them. Germline V gene data show CDR1 as SEHNR and CDR2 as FQNEAQ (reference sequence). This receptor was identified in an adult with an advanced solid tumor such as melanoma, head and neck, liver or kidney cancer. The material was CD4+ or CD8+ T cells sorted from blood, obtained in a trial of the OX40 agonist ivuxolimab. This chain links TRBV7-9 with TRBJ2-1, with a possible D match to TRBD2 (6 bases). CDR3 in amino acids: CASSWVRDHNEQFF. The CDR3 DNA is TGTGCCAGCAGCTGGGTGCGGGACCACAATGAGCAGTTCTTC.